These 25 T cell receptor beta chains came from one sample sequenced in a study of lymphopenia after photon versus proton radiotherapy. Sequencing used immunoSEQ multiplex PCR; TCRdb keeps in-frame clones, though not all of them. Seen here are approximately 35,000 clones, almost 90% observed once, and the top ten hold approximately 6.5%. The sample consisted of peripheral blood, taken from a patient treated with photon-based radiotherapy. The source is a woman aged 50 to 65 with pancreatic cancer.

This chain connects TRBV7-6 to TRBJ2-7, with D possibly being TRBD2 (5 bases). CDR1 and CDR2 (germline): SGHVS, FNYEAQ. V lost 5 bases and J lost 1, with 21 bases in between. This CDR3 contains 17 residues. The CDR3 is CASSPNPDGGSSYEQYF. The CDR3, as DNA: TGTGCCAGCAGCCCAAACCCGGACGGCGGGTCGTCCTACGAGCAGTACTTC.

The DNA of the CDR3 is TGTGCCAGCAATGGGCCCCGAAGCAATCAGCCCCAGCATTTT. It encodes CASNGPRSNQPQHF. This chain uses TRBV28 with TRBJ1-5; D is uncertain. This CDR3 region has 14 residues. Germline lookup yields CDR1 MDHEN and CDR2 SYDVKM. The V gene lost 7 bases and the J gene lost 1 base, with 11 bases spanning the gap.

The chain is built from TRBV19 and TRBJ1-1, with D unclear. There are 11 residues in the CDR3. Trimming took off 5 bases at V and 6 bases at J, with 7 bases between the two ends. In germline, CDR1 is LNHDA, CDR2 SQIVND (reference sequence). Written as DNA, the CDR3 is TGTGCCAGTAGTGGGGAACCTGAAGCTTTCTTT. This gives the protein CASSGEPEAFF.

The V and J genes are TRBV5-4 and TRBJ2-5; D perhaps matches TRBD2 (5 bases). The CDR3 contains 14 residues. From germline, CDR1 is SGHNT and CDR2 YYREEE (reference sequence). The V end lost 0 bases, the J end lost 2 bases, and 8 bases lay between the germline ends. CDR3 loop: CASSLEGLQETQYF. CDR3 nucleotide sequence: TGTGCCAGCAGCTTGGAAGGACTGCAAGAGACCCAGTACTTC.

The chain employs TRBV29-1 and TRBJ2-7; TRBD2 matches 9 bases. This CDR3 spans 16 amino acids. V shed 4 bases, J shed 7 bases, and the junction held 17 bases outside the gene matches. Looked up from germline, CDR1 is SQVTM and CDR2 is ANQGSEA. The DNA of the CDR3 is TGCAGCGTTGTTTCCAGCGGGAGGTCCCCATTCCATGAGCAGTACTTC. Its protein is CSVVSSGRSPFHEQYF.

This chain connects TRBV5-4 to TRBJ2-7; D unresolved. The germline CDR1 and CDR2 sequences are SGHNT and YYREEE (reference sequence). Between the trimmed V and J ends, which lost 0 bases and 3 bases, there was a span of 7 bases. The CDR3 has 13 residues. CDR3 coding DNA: TGTGCCAGCAGCTTGGCCCCCGGCTACGAGCAGTACTTC. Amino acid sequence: CASSLAPGYEQYF.

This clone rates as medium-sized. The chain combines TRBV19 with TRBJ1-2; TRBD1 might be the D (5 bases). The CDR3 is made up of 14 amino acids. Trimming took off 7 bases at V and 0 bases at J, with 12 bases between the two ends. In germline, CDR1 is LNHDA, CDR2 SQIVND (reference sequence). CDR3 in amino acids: CASNMWGSNYGYTF. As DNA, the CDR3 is TGTGCCAGTAATATGTGGGGGTCTAACTATGGCTACACCTTC. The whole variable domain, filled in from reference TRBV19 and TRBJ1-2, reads DGGITQSPKYLFRKEGQNVTLSCEQNLNHDAMYWYRQDPGQGLRLIYYSQIVNDFQKGDIAEGYSVSREKKESFPLTVTSAQKNPTAFYLCASNMWGSNYGYTFGSGTRLTVV.

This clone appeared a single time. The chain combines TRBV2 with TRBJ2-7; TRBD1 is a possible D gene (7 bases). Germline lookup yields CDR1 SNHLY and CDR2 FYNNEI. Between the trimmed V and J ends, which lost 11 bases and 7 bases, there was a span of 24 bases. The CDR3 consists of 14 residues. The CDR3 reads CASRQGLPKREQYF. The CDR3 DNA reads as TGTGCCTCCCGACAGGGACTCCCTAAGCGGGAGCAGTACTTC.

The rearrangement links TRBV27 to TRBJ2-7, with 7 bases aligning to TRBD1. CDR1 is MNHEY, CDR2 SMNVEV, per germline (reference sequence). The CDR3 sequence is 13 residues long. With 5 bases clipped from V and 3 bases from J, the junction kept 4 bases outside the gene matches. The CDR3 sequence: CASSGTVDYEQYF. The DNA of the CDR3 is TGTGCCAGCAGTGGGACAGTAGACTACGAGCAGTACTTC.

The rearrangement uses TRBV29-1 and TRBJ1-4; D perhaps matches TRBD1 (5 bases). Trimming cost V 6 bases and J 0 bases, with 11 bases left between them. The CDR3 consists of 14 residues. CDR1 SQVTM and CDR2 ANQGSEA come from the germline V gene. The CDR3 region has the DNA TGCAGCGTCGTGACAGAGCCAACTAATGAAAAACTGTTTTTT. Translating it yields CSVVTEPTNEKLFF.

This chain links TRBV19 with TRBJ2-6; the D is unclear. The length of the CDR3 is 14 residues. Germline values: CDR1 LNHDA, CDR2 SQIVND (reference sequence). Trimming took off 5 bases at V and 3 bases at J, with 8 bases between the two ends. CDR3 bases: TGTGCCAGTAGTGGGGTGGGTGGGGCCAACGTCCTGACTTTC. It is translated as CASSGVGGANVLTF. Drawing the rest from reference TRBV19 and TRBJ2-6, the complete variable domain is DGGITQSPKYLFRKEGQNVTLSCEQNLNHDAMYWYRQDPGQGLRLIYYSQIVNDFQKGDIAEGYSVSREKKESFPLTVTSAQKNPTAFYLCASSGVGGANVLTFGAGSRLTVL.

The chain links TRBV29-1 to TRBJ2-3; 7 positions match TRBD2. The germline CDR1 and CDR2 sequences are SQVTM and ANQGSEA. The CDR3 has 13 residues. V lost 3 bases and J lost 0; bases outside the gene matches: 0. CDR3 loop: CSVDGGSTDTQYF. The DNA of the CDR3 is TGCAGCGTTGACGGGGGGAGCACAGATACGCAGTATTTT.

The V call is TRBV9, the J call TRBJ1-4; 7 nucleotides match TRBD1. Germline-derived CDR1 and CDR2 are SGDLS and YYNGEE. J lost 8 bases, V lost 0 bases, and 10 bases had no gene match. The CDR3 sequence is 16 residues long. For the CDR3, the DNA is TGTGCCAGCAGCGTAGGAGGTCGTCAGGGGGAAGAAAAACTGTTTTTT. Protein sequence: CASSVGGRQGEEKLFF.

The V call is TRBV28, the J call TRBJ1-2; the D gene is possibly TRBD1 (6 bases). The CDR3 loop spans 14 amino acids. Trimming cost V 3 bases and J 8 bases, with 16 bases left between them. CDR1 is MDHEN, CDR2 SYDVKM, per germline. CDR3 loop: CASSFISGEEGYTF. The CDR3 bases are TGTGCCAGCAGTTTTATTTCAGGGGAAGAAGGCTACACCTTC.

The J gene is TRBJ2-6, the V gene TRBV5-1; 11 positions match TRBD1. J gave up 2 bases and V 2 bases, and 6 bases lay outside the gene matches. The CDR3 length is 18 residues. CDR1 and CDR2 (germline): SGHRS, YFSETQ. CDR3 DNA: TGCGCCAGCAGCTTAAGAGGACAGGGGGCCCCTGGGGCCAACGTCCTGACTTTC. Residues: CASSLRGQGAPGANVLTF. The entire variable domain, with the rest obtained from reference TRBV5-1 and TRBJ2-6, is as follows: KAGVTQTPRYLIKTRGQQVTLSCSPISGHRSVSWYQQTPGQGLQFLFEYFSETQRNKGNFPGRFSGRQFSNSRSEMNVSTLELGDSALYLCASSLRGQGAPGANVLTFGAGSRLTVL.

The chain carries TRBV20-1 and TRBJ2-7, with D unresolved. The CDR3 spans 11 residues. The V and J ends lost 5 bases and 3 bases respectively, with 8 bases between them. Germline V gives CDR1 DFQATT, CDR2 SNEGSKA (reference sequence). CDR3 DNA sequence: TGCAGTGCTGGACCCCTCTACGAGCAGTACTTC. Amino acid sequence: CSAGPLYEQYF.

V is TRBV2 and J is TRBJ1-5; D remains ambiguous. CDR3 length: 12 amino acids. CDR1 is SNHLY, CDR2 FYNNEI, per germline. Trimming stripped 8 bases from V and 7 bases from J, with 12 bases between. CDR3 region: CASGLWEQPQHF. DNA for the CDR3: TGTGCCAGCGGACTGTGGGAACAGCCCCAGCATTTT.

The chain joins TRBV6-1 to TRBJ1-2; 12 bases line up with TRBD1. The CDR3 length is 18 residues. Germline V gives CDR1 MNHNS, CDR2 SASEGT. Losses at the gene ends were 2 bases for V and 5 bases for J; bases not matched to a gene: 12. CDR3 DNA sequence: TGTGCCAGCAGTGAACTTGGGATGGGGACAGGGGGCGAGTATGGCTACACCTTC. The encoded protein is CASSELGMGTGGEYGYTF.

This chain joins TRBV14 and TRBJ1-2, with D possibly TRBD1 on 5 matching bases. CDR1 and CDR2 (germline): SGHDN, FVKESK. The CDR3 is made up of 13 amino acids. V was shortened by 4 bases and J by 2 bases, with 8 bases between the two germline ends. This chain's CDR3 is CASSRPGNYGYTF. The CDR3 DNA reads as TGTGCCAGCAGCCGCCCAGGGAACTATGGCTACACCTTC.

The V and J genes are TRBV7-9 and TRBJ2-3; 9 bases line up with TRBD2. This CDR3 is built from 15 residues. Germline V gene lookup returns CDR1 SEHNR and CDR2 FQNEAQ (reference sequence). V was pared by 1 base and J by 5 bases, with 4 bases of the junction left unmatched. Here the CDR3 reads CASSLGSGSKDTQYF. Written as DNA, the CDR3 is TGTGCCAGCAGCTTAGGTAGCGGGAGTAAAGATACGCAGTATTTT.

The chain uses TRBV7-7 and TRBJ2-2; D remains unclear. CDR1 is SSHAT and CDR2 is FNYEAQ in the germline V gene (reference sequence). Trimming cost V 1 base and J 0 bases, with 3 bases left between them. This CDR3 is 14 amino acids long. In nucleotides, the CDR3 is TGTGCCAGCAGCTTAGTATCGAACACCGGGGAGCTGTTTTTT. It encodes CASSLVSNTGELFF.

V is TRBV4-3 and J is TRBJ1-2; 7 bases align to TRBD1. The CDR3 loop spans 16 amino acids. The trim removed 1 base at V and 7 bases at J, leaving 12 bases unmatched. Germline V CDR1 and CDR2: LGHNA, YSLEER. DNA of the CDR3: TGCGCCAGCAGCCAAGTAGGGGACAGCCTTTTGCGTGGCTACACCTTC. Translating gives CASSQVGDSLLRGYTF.

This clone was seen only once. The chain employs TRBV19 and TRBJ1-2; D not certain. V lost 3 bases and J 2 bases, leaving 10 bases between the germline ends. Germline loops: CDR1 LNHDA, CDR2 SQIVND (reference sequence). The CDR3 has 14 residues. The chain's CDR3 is CASSMGRANYGYTF. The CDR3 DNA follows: TGTGCCAGTAGTATGGGCCGCGCGAACTATGGCTACACCTTC. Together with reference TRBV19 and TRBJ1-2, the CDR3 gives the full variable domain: DGGITQSPKYLFRKEGQNVTLSCEQNLNHDAMYWYRQDPGQGLRLIYYSQIVNDFQKGDIAEGYSVSREKKESFPLTVTSAQKNPTAFYLCASSMGRANYGYTFGSGTRLTVV.

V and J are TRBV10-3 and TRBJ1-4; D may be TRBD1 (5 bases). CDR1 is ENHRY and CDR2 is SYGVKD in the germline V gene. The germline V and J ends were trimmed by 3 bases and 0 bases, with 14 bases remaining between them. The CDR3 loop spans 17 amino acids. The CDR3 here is CAISDPGRGATNEKLFF. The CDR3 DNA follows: TGTGCCATCAGTGATCCAGGGAGAGGGGCAACTAATGAAAAACTGTTTTTT.

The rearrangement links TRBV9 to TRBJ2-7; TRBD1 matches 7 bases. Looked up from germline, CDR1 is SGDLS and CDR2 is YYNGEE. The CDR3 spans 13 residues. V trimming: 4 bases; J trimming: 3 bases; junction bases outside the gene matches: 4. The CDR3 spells CASSPRDSYEQYF. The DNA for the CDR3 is TGTGCCAGCAGCCCCCGGGACAGCTACGAGCAGTACTTC.